These T cell receptor beta chains were read from a single sample in a study of blood T cells in healthy people across ages. In TCRdb, the 5' RACE reads were re-called with MiXCR into one record per CDR3 protein. The table records about 2 million distinct CDR3 sequences, about 50% of them present only once. Specimen: blood. The origin of the receptors is a middle-aged woman in good health. CDR3s leave out the opening cysteine and the closing phenylalanine or tryptophan.

V	J	CDR3
TRBV4-3	TRBJ2-5	ASSLGHPGAETQY
TRBV20-1	TRBJ2-4	SAPNRGAAKNIQY
TRBV27	TRBJ2-3	ASILSGAADTQY
TRBV7-2	TRBJ2-4	ASSPLGRITQY
TRBV20-1	TRBJ1-5	SAGEGAYSNQPQH
TRBV29-1	TRBJ2-3	SVRTGGYTDTQY
TRBV3-1	TRBJ2-7	ASSQDGRSSYEQY
TRBV5-4	TRBJ2-5	ASRGTSGGYQETQY
TRBV20-1	TRBJ2-3	SARVSTSPSDTQY
TRBV6-2/TRBV6-3	TRBJ1-2	ASRTQGQRYGYT
TRBV6-2/TRBV6-3	TRBJ2-3	ASCSGGRDTQY
TRBV9	TRBJ1-2	ASSVARQNYGYT
TRBV7-9	TRBJ2-1	ASSHQGFEQF
TRBV12-3/TRBV12-4	TRBJ2-5	ASGLAGGRQETQY
TRBV6-1	TRBJ1-2	ASGVAGAYYGYT
TRBV7-2	TRBJ1-2	ASSFTTGSYGYT
TRBV29-1	TRBJ1-2	SVQGGYGYT
TRBV19	TRBJ1-2	ASTPQRSGDFYGYT
TRBV10-2	TRBJ1-6	ASSARDSLNSPLH
TRBV4-1	TRBJ1-2	ASSQRTGIYGYT
TRBV7-2	TRBJ2-7	ASKDLLSPYEQY
TRBV18	TRBJ2-1	ASSPSTAGYNEQF
TRBV7-8	TRBJ2-3	ASSLERMRDRITDTQY
TRBV6-6	TRBJ2-7	ASSTPGTDKQY
TRBV28	TRBJ1-1	ASKGGWGTEAF
TRBV2	TRBJ1-2	ASSDPRESGGFYGYT
TRBV20-1	TRBJ2-4	SAPSLAKNIQY
TRBV20-1	TRBJ1-1	SARVFTGAGEAF
TRBV5-1	TRBJ2-1	ASSLDSRKNEQF
TRBV29-1	TRBJ2-3	SVELAGGLDTQY
TRBV5-1	TRBJ2-3	ASSYAGTGIDTQY
TRBV3-1	TRBJ1-4	ASSQRDRGYNEKLF
TRBV25-1	TRBJ1-4	ASSEQGWEKLF
TRBV13	TRBJ2-4	ASSFRELIAKNIQY
TRBV6-2/TRBV6-3	TRBJ2-5	ASSYSLAAQETQY
TRBV6-5	TRBJ1-5	ASRSDRRSNQPQH
TRBV6-2/TRBV6-3	TRBJ2-1	ASSYGGTGGNEQF
TRBV6-5	TRBJ2-5	ASSYGGLAGGRRETQY
TRBV11-1	TRBJ2-1	ASSGGAGGLYNEQF
TRBV11-2	TRBJ2-3	ASSLTGTGRDTQY
TRBV27	TRBJ2-1	ASSSWGGLAGEYNEQF
TRBV25-1	TRBJ2-5	ASSNYRDWGVGLQETQY
TRBV6-6	TRBJ1-1	ASCGGYTEAF
TRBV7-9	TRBJ1-2	ASSPRLGEGGYT
TRBV20-1	TRBJ1-5	SAWTGSGNQPQH
TRBV24-1	TRBJ2-5	ATSDTAHGGTQY
TRBV9	TRBJ1-6	ASSGGTGDNSPLH
TRBV27	TRBJ1-2	ASSPGSINYGYT
TRBV20-1	TRBJ2-5	SARGLGLAGGPEWETQY
TRBV12-3/TRBV12-4	TRBJ2-1	ASSRTTGPGGKQF
TRBV12-3/TRBV12-4	TRBJ1-1	ASSLRASDTEAF
TRBV4-3	TRBJ2-1	ASCQDLRGSLDEQF
TRBV4-2	TRBJ1-6	ASSQDLGVRGRLSSYNSPLH
TRBV5-1	TRBJ1-4	ASSLGGPQGSEKLF
TRBV7-2	TRBJ1-2	ASSSPGRGNYGYT
TRBV21-1	TRBJ2-7	ASSPPQNTGGRCEQY
TRBV19	TRBJ2-5	ASSIGQTKYKETQY
TRBV6-5	TRBJ1-2	ASSYLAQVSNYGYT